Included here is one T cell receptor (beta chain) sequence, with context. The antigen is undetermined. This CDR3 has 16 amino acids. Germline V lookup: CDR1 SGHVS, CDR2 FQNEAQ. Trimming shortened V by 5 bases and J by 0 bases, and 13 bases separated the two germline ends. The source of the sample is a study of T cells after yellow fever vaccination. Study-level results: Some clonotypes were seen in both the CD4 and the CD8 compartments. These made up a small share and likely arose from convergent recombination. The study noted that FACS-sorted repertoires could contain abundant clonotypes contaminating from the bulk population.

TCRdb reprocessed the 5' RACE reads via MiXCR and lists one record per CDR3 protein. The sample holds 500,000 to 700,000 distinct CDR3 sequences, about 19% seen once. V usage is TRBV7-8 and J usage is TRBJ2-2, with D possibly TRBD1 on 5 matching bases. Specimen: PBMCs, collected 15 days after the yellow fever booster vaccination. The sequence came from a man aged 25-40 years who received the YFV17D yellow fever vaccine. CDR3 DNA: TGTGCCAGCAGCCCCCTGGGGCGTCCGAACACCGGGGAGCTGTTTTTT. It translates to CASSPLGRPNTGELFF.